Listed below are T cell receptor beta chains from one sample, sequenced in a study of post-analysis software for immune sequencing data. TCRdb recomputed calls from the PCR reads with MiXCR, one row per CDR3 protein. The profile shows roughly 650,000 distinct CDR3 sequences, more than 50% of them singletons. The sample taken for sequencing was blood. These receptors came from a girl aged 2-10 years with multiple sclerosis. The conserved cysteine and the conserved F or W are not part of the CDR3 here.

TRBV4-1	TRBJ1-2	ASSQEATAANYGYT
TRBV3-1	TRBJ1-3	ASSHLTADIY
TRBV4-3	TRBJ2-3	ASSQDHGTGGGTQY
TRBV12-3/TRBV12-4	TRBJ1-2	ASRSYGTTYGYT
TRBV29-1	TRBJ2-5	SVASSGGYQETQY
TRBV6-4	TRBJ1-5	ASFKGRISNQPQH
TRBV5-1	TRBJ2-1	ATGRGAASNEQF
TRBV6-1	TRBJ2-3	ASGPLSGRRADTQY
TRBV5-1	TRBJ2-1	ASSPTMQGNYRVAYNEQF
TRBV5-6	TRBJ2-1	ASSFGTSDRF
TRBV12-3/TRBV12-4	TRBJ1-4	ASSPLTTNEKLF
TRBV5-6	TRBJ2-7	ASSPAGGSSYEQY
TRBV5-1	TRBJ2-1	ASGMGSYNEQF
TRBV20-1	TRBJ1-1	SAEPDGGRNTEAF
TRBV10-3	TRBJ1-5	AISDEQPTHNQPQH
TRBV6-2/TRBV6-3	TRBJ2-1	ASSHPAGGLYNEQF
TRBV7-2	TRBJ2-5	ASSLRSIQETQY
TRBV3-1	TRBJ2-1	ASSRKTSSYNEQF
TRBV11-3	TRBJ2-3	ASSASGGPSTDTQY
TRBV29-1	TRBJ2-1	SARGLGGGQDEQF
TRBV14	TRBJ2-3	ASSQENLALYTQY
TRBV5-1	TRBJ2-6	ASTAGTLSGANVLT
TRBV5-1	TRBJ2-1	ASGPSGGNEQF
TRBV12-3/TRBV12-4	TRBJ2-1	ASSFVRAHNEQF
TRBV7-9	TRBJ2-3	ASSPPIWATSGVPSDTQY
TRBV7-3	TRBJ2-5	ASSLRGPEPQETQY
TRBV20-1	TRBJ1-2	SARDAGTANYGYT
TRBV7-6	-	ASSLGQRGDEQY
TRBV30	TRBJ1-2	AMRAYGYT
TRBV12-3/TRBV12-4	TRBJ1-5	ASSPTGENQPQH
TRBV7-2	TRBJ2-3	ASSLELAGGPDPDTQY
TRBV11-3	TRBJ2-5	ASSPVGLGRLQETQY
TRBV12-5	TRBJ2-3	ASGLLSGGSCTDTQY
TRBV11-2	TRBJ2-3	ASSYTPGPGDTQY